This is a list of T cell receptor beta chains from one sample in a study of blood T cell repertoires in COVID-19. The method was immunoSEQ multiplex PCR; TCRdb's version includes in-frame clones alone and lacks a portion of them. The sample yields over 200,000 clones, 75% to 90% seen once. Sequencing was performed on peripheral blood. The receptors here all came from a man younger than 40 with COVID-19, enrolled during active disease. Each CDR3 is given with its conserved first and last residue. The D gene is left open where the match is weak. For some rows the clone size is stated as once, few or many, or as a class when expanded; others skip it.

CDR3 DNA: TGTGCCAGCAGCTTTGCCCGGGGAGGGTGGACTGAAGCTTTCTTT
CDR3 protein: CASSFARGGWTEAFF
V gene: TRBV5-6
J gene: TRBJ1-1
D gene: -
clone size: -

CDR3 DNA: TGTGCCAGCAGTTACTTCGGGGAATCGTACAATGAGCAGTTCTTC
CDR3 protein: CASSYFGESYNEQFF
V gene: TRBV6-5
J gene: TRBJ2-1
D gene: -
clone size: -

CDR3 DNA: TGTGCCAGCAGACCGGGACAGGGATACTACGGTGGCTACACCTTC
CDR3 protein: CASRPGQGYYGGYTF
V gene: TRBV27
J gene: TRBJ1-2
D gene: TRBD1
clone size: once

CDR3 DNA: TGTGCCAGCAGCCCGCACCAGGGTTCCACCGGGGAGCTGTTTTTT
CDR3 protein: CASSPHQGSTGELFF
V gene: TRBV3-1/TRBV3-2
J gene: TRBJ2-2
D gene: -
clone size: -

CDR3 DNA: TGTGCCAGCAGTTTGCTCAGGGGAACCAATCAGCCCCAGCATTTT
CDR3 protein: CASSLLRGTNQPQHF
V gene: TRBV28
J gene: TRBJ1-5
D gene: -
clone size: -

CDR3 DNA: TGTGCCAGCAGTTCCACAGGGATGGGGAACACTGAAGCTTTCTTT
CDR3 protein: CASSSTGMGNTEAFF
V gene: TRBV28
J gene: TRBJ1-1
D gene: -
clone size: once

CDR3 DNA: TGCGCCAGCAGCCAAGAACAGGGGAACACTGAAGCTTTCTTT
CDR3 protein: CASSQEQGNTEAFF
V gene: TRBV4-3
J gene: TRBJ1-1
D gene: -
clone size: once

CDR3 DNA: TGCAGCGTTGAAATCGGACAGGGGTACTCCTACGAGCAGTACTTC
CDR3 protein: CSVEIGQGYSYEQYF
V gene: TRBV29-1
J gene: TRBJ2-7
D gene: TRBD1
clone size: -

CDR3 DNA: TGTGCCAGCAGCTTCGGTCTTGGCGGGCCCCAGCATTTT
CDR3 protein: CASSFGLGGPQHF
V gene: TRBV5-6
J gene: TRBJ1-5
D gene: -
clone size: -

CDR3 DNA: TGTGCCAGCAGCAGCGGGTGGGGCATGAACACTGAAGCTTTCTTT
CDR3 protein: CASSSGWGMNTEAFF
V gene: TRBV11-2
J gene: TRBJ1-1
D gene: -
clone size: -

CDR3 DNA: TGTGCCAGTAGTGAGCGACTAGCGGGAGCGGTCACCGGGGAGCTGTTTTTT
CDR3 protein: CASSERLAGAVTGELFF
V gene: TRBV19
J gene: TRBJ2-2
D gene: TRBD2
clone size: -

CDR3 DNA: TGTGCCAGCAGCCCTCCCGGACAGTCCAATGAAGCTTTCTTT
CDR3 protein: CASSPPGQSNEAFF
V gene: TRBV7-2
J gene: TRBJ1-1
D gene: -
clone size: -

CDR3 DNA: TGTGCCAGCAGCCGGACAGGGAGATGGGAAAAACTGTTTTTT
CDR3 protein: CASSRTGRWEKLFF
V gene: TRBV11-2
J gene: TRBJ1-4
D gene: TRBD1
clone size: -

CDR3 DNA: TGTGCCTGGAGTGTACTTGGTGGACACTCTGGAAACACCATATATTTT
CDR3 protein: CAWSVLGGHSGNTIYF
V gene: TRBV30
J gene: TRBJ1-3
D gene: -
clone size: once

CDR3 DNA: TGTGCCATCAGTACCCGGGGTACAGCTCCCTACGAGCAGTACTTC
CDR3 protein: CAISTRGTAPYEQYF
V gene: TRBV10-3
J gene: TRBJ2-7
D gene: -
clone size: -

CDR3 DNA: TGTGCCAGCAGCTTAACAGGGAGCACTGATGGAGAGCAGTACTTC
CDR3 protein: CASSLTGSTDGEQYF
V gene: TRBV7-9
J gene: TRBJ2-7
D gene: -
clone size: -

CDR3 DNA: TGTGCCAGCAGTCCGCAGACAGGGAGCTCCTATAATTCACCCCTCCACTTT
CDR3 protein: CASSPQTGSSYNSPLHF
V gene: TRBV27
J gene: TRBJ1-6
D gene: TRBD1
clone size: -

CDR3 DNA: TGTGCCAGCAGCCAACATACCCTGGGGCCTTGGGCCGGGGAGCTGTTTTTT
CDR3 protein: CASSQHTLGPWAGELFF
V gene: TRBV3-1/TRBV3-2
J gene: TRBJ2-2
D gene: -
clone size: -

CDR3 DNA: TGTGCCAGCAGTGACTCGTGGACTAGCGATAACACAGATACGCAGTATTTT
CDR3 protein: CASSDSWTSDNTDTQYF
V gene: TRBV6-4
J gene: TRBJ2-3
D gene: TRBD2
clone size: -

CDR3 DNA: TGTGCCAGCAGTTTAGCGGGAGACTACGAGCAGTACTTC
CDR3 protein: CASSLAGDYEQYF
V gene: TRBV27
J gene: TRBJ2-7
D gene: TRBD2
clone size: -

CDR3 DNA: TGTGCCAGCTCACCCTTGACAGGGCATAATGAAAAACTGTTTTTT
CDR3 protein: CASSPLTGHNEKLFF
V gene: TRBV18
J gene: TRBJ1-4
D gene: TRBD1
clone size: -

CDR3 DNA: TGTGCCACCAGCAGAGATAGAGCTCGACTCCTCTATGGCTACACCTTC
CDR3 protein: CATSRDRARLLYGYTF
V gene: TRBV15
J gene: TRBJ1-2
D gene: -
clone size: few

CDR3 DNA: TGTGCCAGCAGCTTCTGGCTTCAAGAGACCCAGTACTTC
CDR3 protein: CASSFWLQETQYF
V gene: TRBV5-4
J gene: TRBJ2-5
D gene: -
clone size: -

CDR3 DNA: TGCGCCAGCAGCCAAGAACAGGGGGCGGACTATGGCTACACCTTC
CDR3 protein: CASSQEQGADYGYTF
V gene: TRBV4-3
J gene: TRBJ1-2
D gene: TRBD1
clone size: -

CDR3 DNA: TGTGCCACTCGGACTAGCGGGAGGTCTGGCAATGAGCAGTTCTTC
CDR3 protein: CATRTSGRSGNEQFF
V gene: TRBV2
J gene: TRBJ2-1
D gene: TRBD2
clone size: few

CDR3 DNA: TGTGCCAGCAGTTACTCGAGTGAGCGCACTGAAGCTTTCTTT
CDR3 protein: CASSYSSERTEAFF
V gene: TRBV6-2/TRBV6-3
J gene: TRBJ1-1
D gene: -
clone size: -

CDR3 DNA: TGTGCCAGCAGTCTCAACAGGGAAGGGAGTGAAAAACTGTTTTTT
CDR3 protein: CASSLNREGSEKLFF
V gene: TRBV28
J gene: TRBJ1-4
D gene: -
clone size: -

CDR3 DNA: TGTGCCAGCAAACACCTGACAGGGTCGGCCGGGGAGCTGTTTTTT
CDR3 protein: CASKHLTGSAGELFF
V gene: TRBV27
J gene: TRBJ2-2
D gene: TRBD1
clone size: -

CDR3 DNA: TGTGCCAGTAGTAATCTCATGGGGGGTGGGGAGCTGTTTTTT
CDR3 protein: CASSNLMGGGELFF
V gene: TRBV19
J gene: TRBJ2-2
D gene: -
clone size: once

CDR3 DNA: TGCGCCAGCAGTACCGGGTCGGCTGGAAACACCATATATTTT
CDR3 protein: CASSTGSAGNTIYF
V gene: TRBV5-1
J gene: TRBJ1-3
D gene: -
clone size: -

CDR3 DNA: TGCGCCAGCAGCTTGGTAGACAGGACGGGGGAGACCCAGTACTTC
CDR3 protein: CASSLVDRTGETQYF
V gene: TRBV5-1
J gene: TRBJ2-5
D gene: -
clone size: -

CDR3 DNA: TGTGCCAGTAGTGGGGCGGGGGTCAATGAGCAGTTCTTC
CDR3 protein: CASSGAGVNEQFF
V gene: TRBV19
J gene: TRBJ2-1
D gene: TRBD2
clone size: -